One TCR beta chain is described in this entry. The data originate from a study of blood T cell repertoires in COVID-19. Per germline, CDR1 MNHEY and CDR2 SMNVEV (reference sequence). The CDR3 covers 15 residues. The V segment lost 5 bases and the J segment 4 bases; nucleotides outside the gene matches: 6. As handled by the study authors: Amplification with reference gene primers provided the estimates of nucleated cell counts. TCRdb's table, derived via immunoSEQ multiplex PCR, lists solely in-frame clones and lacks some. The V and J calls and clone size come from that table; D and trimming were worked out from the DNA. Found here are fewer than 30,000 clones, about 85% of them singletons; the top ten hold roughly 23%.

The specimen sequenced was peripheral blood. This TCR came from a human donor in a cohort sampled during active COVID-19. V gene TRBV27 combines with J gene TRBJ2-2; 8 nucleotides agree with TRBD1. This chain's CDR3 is CASSIQDRATGELFF. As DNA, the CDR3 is TGTGCCAGCAGTATTCAGGACAGGGCCACCGGGGAGCTGTTTTTT.